A selection of T cell receptor beta chains follows, all from one sample in a study of patients and donors after allogeneic stem cell transplantation. TCRdb ran MiXCR on the RT-PCR reads and lists one entry per CDR3 protein. The data hold approximately 200,000 distinct CDR3 sequences, with 41% observed a single time. Sequencing was performed on blood, either unsorted or a sorted T cell fraction (not recorded which). Every receptor here comes from a human donor who was either an allogeneic HSCT recipient or a stem cell or donor lymphocyte infusion donor (not recorded which). It is not recorded whose cells these are; they may come from a transplant donor. Both conserved end residues are part of each CDR3. Fields, in order: clone size, V gene, J gene, D gene, CDR3 DNA, CDR3 protein. D genes are given only for firm matches. A row's size may be missing; if present it is once, few, many or a size class.

abundance: .
v_gene: TRBV5-4
j_gene: TRBJ1-2
d_gene: .
CDR3nt: TGTGCCAGCAGCGCGGAGGGCTTCTCCTATGGCTACACCTTC
CDR3aa: CASSAEGFSYGYTF

abundance: .
v_gene: TRBV29-1
j_gene: TRBJ1-2
d_gene: .
CDR3nt: TGCAGCGTGCTGGTCCGGGACACGGTTTTCTATGGCTACACCTTC
CDR3aa: CSVLVRDTVFYGYTF

abundance: .
v_gene: TRBV18
j_gene: TRBJ1-2
d_gene: TRBD1
CDR3nt: TGTGCCAGCTCATTAAGGGACGAGGGGGCTAACGGCTACACCTTC
CDR3aa: CASSLRDEGANGYTF

abundance: once
v_gene: TRBV7-2
j_gene: TRBJ2-7
d_gene: TRBD2
CDR3nt: TGTGCCAGCAGCTTAGAACTGGTAGGACTAGCGGAGCCTAGCTCCTACGAGCAGTACTTC
CDR3aa: CASSLELVGLAEPSSYEQYF

abundance: .
v_gene: TRBV12-3/TRBV12-4
j_gene: TRBJ2-3
d_gene: .
CDR3nt: TGTGCCAGCCGGGTATCTAGGGGGACAGATACGCAGTATTTT
CDR3aa: CASRVSRGTDTQYF

abundance: .
v_gene: TRBV27
j_gene: TRBJ2-7
d_gene: TRBD1
CDR3nt: TGTGCCAGCAGCCCAAGGGACAGGGCCGAGCAGTACTTC
CDR3aa: CASSPRDRAEQYF

abundance: .
v_gene: TRBV28
j_gene: TRBJ1-2
d_gene: .
CDR3nt: TGTGCCAGCAGTTTACAAGGGGAGGACCTCTATGGCTACACCTTC
CDR3aa: CASSLQGEDLYGYTF

abundance: .
v_gene: TRBV29-1
j_gene: TRBJ2-1
d_gene: .
CDR3nt: TGCAGCGTTGAAGGGGATGAGCAGTTCTTC
CDR3aa: CSVEGDEQFF

abundance: .
v_gene: TRBV7-9
j_gene: TRBJ1-1
d_gene: TRBD1
CDR3nt: TGTGCCAGCAGCTTACTCCCCGGACAGGGGGCCTTCTTTAACCCTGAAGCTTTCTTT
CDR3aa: CASSLLPGQGAFFNPEAFF

abundance: .
v_gene: TRBV5-5
j_gene: TRBJ1-5
d_gene: .
CDR3nt: TGTGCCAGCAGCTGGGGGAGTGGAGGTCAGCCCCAGCATTTT
CDR3aa: CASSWGSGGQPQHF

abundance: .
v_gene: TRBV9
j_gene: TRBJ2-2
d_gene: TRBD2
CDR3nt: TGTGCCAGCAGCGTAGGAGGAGCGGGAAGGCGTGGCGGGGAGCTGTTTTTT
CDR3aa: CASSVGGAGRRGGELFF

abundance: .
v_gene: TRBV27
j_gene: TRBJ2-1
d_gene: .
CDR3nt: TGTGCCAGCATTTGGGCCTTATACTACAATGAGCAGTTCTTC
CDR3aa: CASIWALYYNEQFF

abundance: few
v_gene: TRBV9
j_gene: TRBJ1-2
d_gene: .
CDR3nt: TGTGCCAGCAGCGGGGGGGACGGTTATGGCTACACCTTC
CDR3aa: CASSGGDGYGYTF

abundance: few
v_gene: TRBV29-1
j_gene: TRBJ1-1
d_gene: .
CDR3nt: TGCAGCGTTGGGAGGGACGTCCAGAACACTGAAGCTTTCTTT
CDR3aa: CSVGRDVQNTEAFF

abundance: .
v_gene: TRBV7-3
j_gene: TRBJ2-5
d_gene: TRBD2
CDR3nt: TGTGCCAGCAGCCGGGGACTAGCGGTACAAGAGATCCAGTACTTC
CDR3aa: CASSRGLAVQEIQYF

abundance: .
v_gene: TRBV5-6
j_gene: TRBJ2-7
d_gene: TRBD2
CDR3nt: TGTGCCAGCAGTCCTGGACTAGGAGATATGTACGAGCAGTGCTTC
CDR3aa: CASSPGLGDMYEQCF

abundance: .
v_gene: TRBV20-1
j_gene: TRBJ2-3
d_gene: TRBD2
CDR3nt: TGCAGTGCTAATAGCCTAGCGGGGGTTTTCACAGATACGCAGTATTTT
CDR3aa: CSANSLAGVFTDTQYF

abundance: .
v_gene: TRBV9
j_gene: TRBJ2-1
d_gene: TRBD2
CDR3nt: TGTGCCAGCAGCGCCCGACTAGCGGGAGGGCCTGTCTACAATGAGCAGTTCTTC
CDR3aa: CASSARLAGGPVYNEQFF

abundance: few
v_gene: TRBV18
j_gene: TRBJ1-3
d_gene: .
CDR3nt: TGTGCCAGCTCATTTCGACAGGACATAGGAAACACCATATATTTT
CDR3aa: CASSFRQDIGNTIYF

abundance: many
v_gene: TRBV12-3/TRBV12-4
j_gene: TRBJ1-1
d_gene: .
CDR3nt: TGTGCCAGCAGTCCGCGGAGGGGAAGTACTGAAGCTTTCTTT
CDR3aa: CASSPRRGSTEAFF

abundance: few
v_gene: TRBV12-3/TRBV12-4
j_gene: TRBJ1-1
d_gene: .
CDR3nt: TGTGCCAGCAGTTTAATGTGGAGCACTGAAGCTTTCTTT
CDR3aa: CASSLMWSTEAFF

abundance: .
v_gene: TRBV19
j_gene: TRBJ1-5
d_gene: .
CDR3nt: TGTGCCAGTAGTATCACAGGGAATGAGGGCAATCAGCCCCAGCATTTT
CDR3aa: CASSITGNEGNQPQHF

abundance: few
v_gene: TRBV30
j_gene: TRBJ1-5
d_gene: .
CDR3nt: TGTGCCTGGAGTGTAACCCTGGGCCAGCCCCAGCATTTT
CDR3aa: CAWSVTLGQPQHF

abundance: .
v_gene: TRBV5-6
j_gene: TRBJ2-3
d_gene: .
CDR3nt: TGTGCCAGCAGCGCTGCCACTTTGCAACGTACGCAGTATTTT
CDR3aa: CASSAATLQRTQYF

abundance: .
v_gene: TRBV12-3/TRBV12-4
j_gene: TRBJ1-1
d_gene: .
CDR3nt: TGTGCCAGCACCGGATCCCCGGGACGTTTGAACACTGAAGCTTTCTTT
CDR3aa: CASTGSPGRLNTEAFF

abundance: .
v_gene: TRBV24-1
j_gene: TRBJ2-5
d_gene: .
CDR3nt: TGTGCCACCAGCTCATTTGAGAGGGAGACCCAGTACTTC
CDR3aa: CATSSFERETQYF

abundance: few
v_gene: TRBV14
j_gene: TRBJ1-5
d_gene: .
CDR3nt: TGTGCCAGCAGCCAAGACGCCTTTCAGCCCCAGCATTTT
CDR3aa: CASSQDAFQPQHF

abundance: once
v_gene: TRBV18
j_gene: TRBJ1-1
d_gene: .
CDR3nt: TGTGCCAGCTCGAAGACACAGGGCTTGAACACTGAAGCTTTCTTT
CDR3aa: CASSKTQGLNTEAFF

abundance: .
v_gene: TRBV28
j_gene: TRBJ2-1
d_gene: TRBD1
CDR3nt: TGTGCCAGCAGTTTAAGGGACAGGTCATGTGAGCAGTTCTTC
CDR3aa: CASSLRDRSCEQFF

abundance: .
v_gene: TRBV4-2
j_gene: TRBJ2-2
d_gene: TRBD2
CDR3nt: TGTGCCAGCAGCCAAGATGGCATAGCGGGAGGGCCTTACGACACCGGGGAGCTGTTTTTT
CDR3aa: CASSQDGIAGGPYDTGELFF

abundance: .
v_gene: TRBV2
j_gene: TRBJ2-7
d_gene: .
CDR3nt: TGTGCCAGCAGTGAAATGAACTACGAGCAGTACTTC
CDR3aa: CASSEMNYEQYF

abundance: .
v_gene: TRBV9
j_gene: TRBJ2-7
d_gene: TRBD1
CDR3nt: TGTGCCAGCAGCGCGTCGACAGCACAGGGGAACGAGCAGTACTTC
CDR3aa: CASSASTAQGNEQYF

abundance: .
v_gene: TRBV5-1
j_gene: TRBJ1-1
d_gene: .
CDR3nt: TGCGCCAGCAGCGCGGACACTGAAGCTTTCTTT
CDR3aa: CASSADTEAFF

abundance: few
v_gene: TRBV3-1
j_gene: TRBJ1-3
d_gene: .
CDR3nt: TGTGCCAGCAGCCAGGAAGGAGCCCCTGGAAACACCATATATTTT
CDR3aa: CASSQEGAPGNTIYF

abundance: .
v_gene: TRBV18
j_gene: TRBJ2-1
d_gene: TRBD2
CDR3nt: TGTGCCAGCTCACTCCTCAGACTAGCGGGAGTATATGAGCAGTTCTTC
CDR3aa: CASSLLRLAGVYEQFF

abundance: .
v_gene: TRBV29-1
j_gene: TRBJ1-5
d_gene: .
CDR3nt: TGCAGCGTTGGAGTCAGCAATCAGCCCCAGCATTTT
CDR3aa: CSVGVSNQPQHF

abundance: once
v_gene: TRBV12-3/TRBV12-4
j_gene: TRBJ2-7
d_gene: TRBD1
CDR3nt: TGTGCCAGCACCTTAGAGGGGACAGGGATTGGGAACGAGCAGTACTTC
CDR3aa: CASTLEGTGIGNEQYF

abundance: .
v_gene: TRBV7-9
j_gene: TRBJ1-1
d_gene: TRBD1
CDR3nt: TGTGCCTGCAGCTCCGGACAGGGATACACTGAAGCTTTCTTT
CDR3aa: CACSSGQGYTEAFF

abundance: few
v_gene: TRBV6-5
j_gene: TRBJ1-2
d_gene: TRBD1
CDR3nt: TGTGCCAGCAGTTATAGAGGGGGCCTAAACTATGGCTACACCTTC
CDR3aa: CASSYRGGLNYGYTF

abundance: .
v_gene: TRBV12-5
j_gene: TRBJ2-7
d_gene: .
CDR3nt: TGTGCTAGTGGTTCACAGGGACAAGTCGTCGAGCAGTACTTC
CDR3aa: CASGSQGQVVEQYF

abundance: few
v_gene: TRBV12-3/TRBV12-4
j_gene: TRBJ2-1
d_gene: .
CDR3nt: TGTGCCAGCAGTTTAGCGGGAGGTCCCTACAATGAGCAGTTCTTC
CDR3aa: CASSLAGGPYNEQFF

abundance: once
v_gene: TRBV6-1
j_gene: TRBJ2-3
d_gene: .
CDR3nt: .
CDR3aa: CASILDSTDTQYF

abundance: .
v_gene: TRBV28
j_gene: TRBJ2-7
d_gene: TRBD1
CDR3nt: TGTGCCAGCAGCCGTAACCCAGGGGGCTCCTACGAGCAGTACTTC
CDR3aa: CASSRNPGGSYEQYF

abundance: .
v_gene: TRBV12-3/TRBV12-4
j_gene: TRBJ1-1
d_gene: TRBD1
CDR3nt: TGTGCCAGCAGCCTGTGGACAGGTCGCACTGAAGCTTTCTTT
CDR3aa: CASSLWTGRTEAFF

abundance: few
v_gene: TRBV6-5
j_gene: TRBJ1-4
d_gene: .
CDR3nt: TGTGCCAGCAGTCCGGGACCGATTAATGAAAAACTGTTTTTT
CDR3aa: CASSPGPINEKLFF

abundance: .
v_gene: TRBV9
j_gene: TRBJ2-1
d_gene: .
CDR3nt: TGTGCCAGCAGGTCGGCGGGACAAAACAATGAGCAGTTCTTC
CDR3aa: CASRSAGQNNEQFF

abundance: few
v_gene: TRBV4-2
j_gene: TRBJ1-3
d_gene: .
CDR3nt: TGTGCCAGCAGCCAAGATCTATGGCAGGGAGGTGGAAACACCATATATTTT
CDR3aa: CASSQDLWQGGGNTIYF

abundance: .
v_gene: TRBV9
j_gene: TRBJ1-3
d_gene: .
CDR3nt: TGTGCCAGCAGCGTAGACGGGGGGCTAGGAAACACCATATATTTT
CDR3aa: CASSVDGGLGNTIYF

abundance: many
v_gene: TRBV7-3
j_gene: TRBJ1-1
d_gene: .
CDR3nt: TGTGCCAGCAGCTTAACGGGAGGGAACACTGAAGCTTTCTTT
CDR3aa: CASSLTGGNTEAFF

abundance: .
v_gene: TRBV7-2
j_gene: TRBJ1-1
d_gene: .
CDR3nt: TGTGCCAGCAGCCCGGGGGCACAAACTGAAGCTTTCTTT
CDR3aa: CASSPGAQTEAFF

abundance: .
v_gene: TRBV5-1
j_gene: TRBJ2-7
d_gene: TRBD2
CDR3nt: TGCGCCAGCAGCGATGGACTAGCGGGAGGAGGCGAGCAGTACTTC
CDR3aa: CASSDGLAGGGEQYF

abundance: .
v_gene: TRBV12-3/TRBV12-4
j_gene: TRBJ2-3
d_gene: .
CDR3nt: TGTGCCAGTAGACCCTCTGGAGGGCGGGCACATTCTAGCACAGATACGCAGTATTTT
CDR3aa: CASRPSGGRAHSSTDTQYF

abundance: few
v_gene: TRBV30
j_gene: TRBJ2-7
d_gene: .
CDR3nt: TGTGCCTGGAGTGTCGGGGGTTACGAGCAGTACTTC
CDR3aa: CAWSVGGYEQYF

abundance: few
v_gene: TRBV12-3/TRBV12-4
j_gene: TRBJ1-5
d_gene: TRBD1
CDR3nt: TGTGCCAGCAGTTTTCTGACAGGGGTGAATCAGCCCCAGCATTTT
CDR3aa: CASSFLTGVNQPQHF

abundance: .
v_gene: TRBV5-6
j_gene: TRBJ1-1
d_gene: .
CDR3nt: TGTGCCAGCAGCTTCGGGACGGAGGACACTGAAGCTTTCTTT
CDR3aa: CASSFGTEDTEAFF